These 20 T cell receptor delta chains originate from one sample sequenced in a study of fetal and pediatric gammadelta thymocytes. TCRdb ran CATT on the reads. The sample lists about 910 delta-chain clones, roughly 49% seen once, with roughly 15% in the top ten. The sequenced sample was Vgamma9Vdelta2 gamma-delta T cells from the thymus. The subset denotes: sorted CD3+gammadeltaTCR+Vgamma9+Vdelta2+ thymocytes. These receptors were obtained from a child who underwent cardiac surgery and was recorded as healthy.

With regard to this clone: TCRdb's listed protein matches a much larger clone and diverges from this DNA's translation at residue 9, likely through a read error; the protein shown comes from the DNA. This chain uses TRDV2 with TRDJ1; maybe TRDD3 (5 bases). The CDR3 contains 16 residues. Germline CDR1 reads GEAIGNYY; CDR2 reads EKD. V lost 5 bases to trimming and J lost 0 bases, with 18 bases between them. CDR3 sequence: CACVNMAGTYTDKLIF. The CDR3, as DNA: TGTGCCTGTGTTAATATGGCTGGGACTTACACCGATAAACTCATCTTT.

Judged by abundance, this clone is large. This chain connects TRDV1 to TRDJ1; 10 bases line up with TRDD3. CDR1 is TSWWSYY, CDR2 QGS, per germline. This CDR3 is 19 amino acids long. The V gene end was trimmed by 5 bases and the J gene end by 5 bases; junction bases not matched to a gene: 20. This chain's CDR3 is CALGSSKVLGDRVLDKLIF. The CDR3 nucleotides are TGTGCTCTTGGGAGTTCTAAGGTACTGGGGGATCGTGTTTTAGATAAACTCATCTTT.

This clone appeared a single time. The protein held in TCRdb is that of a much larger clone and does not match this DNA's translation at residue 10, likely because of a read error; the protein shown is translated from the DNA. The chain couples TRDV2 to TRDJ1; 10 bases fit TRDD3. Germline V gene lookup returns CDR1 GEAIGNYY and CDR2 EKD. After removal of 3 bases from V and 3 bases from J, the junction contained 9 bases not matched to a gene. The CDR3 has 16 residues. CDR3 nucleotide sequence: TGTGCCTGTGACTCCTTACTGGGGGATTCCTCCGATAAACTCATCTTT. The encoded protein is CACDSLLGDSSDKLIF.

As to this clone: This likely reflects a read error, since a far larger clone is one base away. The chain is built from TRDV1 and TRDJ1, with 7 bases lining up with TRDD3. The germline V gene has CDR1 TSWWSYY and CDR2 QGS. This CDR3 is built from 21 residues. Unmatched junction bases numbered 20, after V lost 1 base and J lost 0 bases. In DNA form, the CDR3 reads TGTGCTCTTGGGGAACCAGATGATATGGAGGATACGCTACCCTACACCGATAAACTCATCTTT. This codes for CALGEPDDMEDTLPYTDKLIF.

By share, this clone ranks as large. Other DNA sequences within the sample encode an identical CDR3. The chain links TRDV2 to TRDJ1; TRDD3 agrees at 9 bases. Looked up from germline, CDR1 is GEAIGNYY and CDR2 is EKD. CDR3 size: 24 residues. The V and J ends lost 0 bases and 0 bases, in that order; junction bases with no gene match: 28. Written as DNA, the CDR3 is TGTGCCTGTGACACCGATTTCCCCCCCCCGGGGTACTGGGGGAGAGAATCGTACACCGATAAACTCATCTTT. Encoded protein: CACDTDFPPPGYWGRESYTDKLIF.

About this clone: A far more abundant clone sits one base away, making this likely a read error. The sample carries other DNA sequences with the same CDR3. This sequence joins TRDV2 and TRDJ1; 7 bases are a match to TRDD3. This CDR3 has 19 amino acids. In germline, CDR1 is GEAIGNYY, CDR2 EKD. Here the CDR3 reads CACEPVIVGDQKNTDKLIF. CDR3 bases: TGCGCCTGTGAGCCAGTAATTGTGGGGGACCAAAAGAACACCGATAAACTCATCTTT.

A note on this clone: A far more abundant clone sits one base away, making this likely a read error. V is TRDV2 and J is TRDJ1, with TRDD3 matching 13 bases. Germline V gene data show CDR1 as GEAIGNYY and CDR2 as EKD. The CDR3 spans 18 residues. The CDR3 DNA reads as TGTGCCTGTGACTCCTTACTGGGGGATACGAAAGTCTCCGATAAACGCATCTTT. This sequence encodes CACDSLLGDTKVSDKRIF.

Note on this clone: TCRdb's protein for this DNA is that of a much larger clone and differs from the translation at residue 5, likely a read error; the protein shown is the DNA translation. The rearrangement uses TRDV2 and TRDJ1; tentatively, D is TRDD3 (6 bases). With 3 bases removed from V and 1 base from J, the gap between germline ends came to 20 bases. CDR1 and CDR2 (germline): GEAIGNYY, EKD. The CDR3 length is 17 residues. This CDR3 reads CACDSGGDRGATDKLIF. The CDR3 nucleotides read TGTGCCTGTGACTCCGGTGGGGATCGAGGGGCCACCGATAAACTCATCTTT.

This clone is labeled as large. The chain joins TRDV2 to TRDJ1, with 11 nucleotides matching TRDD3. V trimming: 0 bases; J trimming: 3 bases; junction bases outside the gene matches: 14. The CDR3 covers 19 residues. Germline loops: CDR1 GEAIGNYY, CDR2 EKD. This CDR3 is CACDTVEWGIRKGADKLIF. In DNA, the CDR3 is TGTGCCTGTGACACCGTGGAGTGGGGGATACGCAAGGGCGCCGATAAACTCATCTTT.

A word on this clone: A read error likely explains this, since a far larger clone differs by one base. Other DNA sequences in this sample translate to the same CDR3. The chain links TRDV2 to TRDJ1; D is uncertain. CDR3 length equals 14 residues. From germline, CDR1 is GEAIGNYY and CDR2 EKD. The CDR3 DNA follows: TGTGCCTGTGACAACGTCCAGTACACAGATAAACTCATCTTT. Translation gives CACDNVQYTDKLIF.

On this clone itself: This may stem from a read error, because a much larger clone lies one nucleotide away. This rearrangement joins TRDV2 to TRDJ1, with D tentatively TRDD3 (7 bases). The germline V and J ends were trimmed by 0 bases and 3 bases, with 34 bases remaining between them. CDR3 length equals 22 residues. Germline V gene data show CDR1 as GEAIGNYY and CDR2 as EKD. The DNA of the CDR3 is TGTGCCTGTGACACCGGAGGGGCTTCCGAAATACTGGGGTTCTTCCTCCCCGATAAACTCATCTTT. It yields the protein CACDTGGASEILGFFLPDKLIF.

As regards this clone: A clone one base away is much larger, so this may be a read error. The identical CDR3 is also encoded by other nucleotide sequences in the sample. The rearrangement uses TRDV2 and TRDJ1; TRDD3 matches 11 bases. The CDR3 totals 17 residues. Germline CDR1 GEAIGNYY, CDR2 EKD. The CDR3 DNA follows: TGTGCCTGCGACAGGCGTCTGGGGGATACCTACACCGATAAACTCATCTTT. Translated: CACDRRLGDTYTDKLIF.

Note on this clone: This is likely an artifact of a read error, given a far larger clone one base away. The rearrangement joins TRDV2 to TRDJ1, with 10 bases aligning to TRDD3. The trim removed 0 bases at V and 0 bases at J, leaving 15 bases unmatched. Germline V gene sequence: CDR1 GEAIGNYY, CDR2 EKD. The CDR3 spans 20 residues. CDR3 in amino acids: CACDTVGGGDTGGYTDKLIF. The CDR3 DNA reads TGTGCCTGTGACACCGTGGGCGGCGGGGATACTGGGGGATACACCGATAAACTCATCTTT.

By sample fraction, this clone is large. The rearrangement joins TRDV2 to TRDJ1; the match to TRDD3 covers 8 bases. V shed 3 bases and J 0 bases; nucleotides not matched to a gene: 14. This CDR3 has 18 residues. Germline V lookup: CDR1 GEAIGNYY, CDR2 EKD. The CDR3 spells CACDRSARGIINTDKLIF. The CDR3 DNA follows: TGTGCCTGTGACCGTTCCGCTCGGGGGATAATAAACACCGATAAACTCATCTTT.

A remark on this clone: It may be a read error: a sequence one base away is much more abundant. The rearrangement uses TRDV2 and TRDJ1; 9 bases match TRDD3. The CDR3 covers 24 residues. Per germline, CDR1 GEAIGNYY and CDR2 EKD. With V trimmed by 0 bases and J by 0 bases, 28 bases remained unmatched. The CDR3 reads CACDTDSPPPGYWGRELYTDKLIF. Written as DNA, the CDR3 is TGTGCCTGTGACACCGATTCCCCCCCCCCGGGGTACTGGGGGAGAGAATTGTACACCGATAAACTCATCTTT.

This clone is large by share. The chain joins TRDV2 to TRDJ3; 13 nucleotides line up with TRDD3. Trimming took 3 bases from V and 2 from J; bases not matched to a gene: 6. The CDR3 contains 19 residues. Germline-derived CDR1 and CDR2 are GEAIGNYY and EKD. For the CDR3, the DNA is TGTGCCTGTGACTTCCTACTGGGGGATACGGCCTGGGACACCCGACAGATGTTTTTC. This translates into CACDFLLGDTAWDTRQMFF.

Comments on this clone: A read error likely explains this, since a far larger clone differs by one base. The V call is TRDV1, the J call TRDJ1; 9 bases agree with TRDD3. Germline V gene data show CDR1 as TSWWSYY and CDR2 as QGS. This CDR3 has 20 amino acids. Germline trimming cut 2 bases from V and 3 bases from J; bases unmatched to any gene: 19. For the CDR3, the DNA is TGTGCTCTTGGGGAAAGAATGGGCCTACGTTGGCTGGGGGATCCCGATAAACTCATCTTT. Translation: CALGERMGLRWLGDPDKLIF.

Regarding this clone: The protein TCRdb lists belongs to a much larger clone and differs from this DNA's translation at residue 15, which points to a read error; the protein shown is made from the DNA. The chain employs TRDV2 and TRDJ1; 13 bases are a match to TRDD3. The germline gives CDR1 GEAIGNYY, CDR2 EKD. This CDR3 region has 17 residues. Here the CDR3 DNA reads TGTGCCTGTGACACGGAGATACTGGGGGATACGACCGATAAACCCATCTTT. The encoded protein is CACDTEILGDTTDKPIF.

This clone was counted only a few times. This likely reflects a read error, since a far larger clone is one base away. This chain joins TRDV2 and TRDJ1; TRDD3 aligns across 8 bases. The CDR3 has 18 residues. Germline-derived CDR1 and CDR2 are GEAIGNYY and EKD. CDR3 sequence reads: CACDTRLERDTGTDKHIF. CDR3 DNA sequence: TGTGCCTGTGACACCCGGTTAGAGAGGGATACGGGCACCGATAAACACATCTTT.

Notes on this clone: This likely came from a read error, as a far larger clone is one base away. Distinct nucleotide sequences in the sample also encode this CDR3. V gene TRDV2 combines with J gene TRDJ1; D gene uncertain. Trimming stripped 3 bases from V and 2 bases from J, with 15 bases between. Germline V CDR1 and CDR2: GEAIGNYY, EKD. This CDR3 contains 15 residues. The CDR3 region is CACDPVSNGTDKLIF. The CDR3 bases are TGTGCCTGTGACCCTGTTTCCAACGGGACCGATAAACTCATCTTT.